Listed below are T cell receptor beta chains from one sample, sequenced in a study of response to subunit inactivated influenza vaccine. TCRdb ran MiXCR on the RT-PCR reads and lists one entry per CDR3 protein. Seen here are approximately 700,000 distinct CDR3 sequences, around 16% observed once, and the top ten hold roughly 12%. Sequencing used PBMCs from blood, obtained less than 13 days after vaccination. These receptors came from a man in his fifties who received an inactivated influenza vaccine. Each CDR3 is given with its conserved first and last residue. Fields, in order: J gene, V gene, CDR3 protein.

J gene: TRBJ2-5; V gene: TRBV11-2; CDR3 protein: CASSLERAAQYF
J gene: TRBJ2-7; V gene: TRBV4-2; CDR3 protein: CASSLTSGGAQGYEQYF
J gene: TRBJ1-6; V gene: TRBV5-1; CDR3 protein: CASSLTVYNSPLHF
J gene: TRBJ1-1; V gene: TRBV6-1; CDR3 protein: CASSAARDSVAFF
J gene: TRBJ1-2; V gene: TRBV7-8; CDR3 protein: CASSFGQGGGYTF
J gene: TRBJ1-1; V gene: TRBV5-5; CDR3 protein: CASSLLHTEAFF
J gene: TRBJ1-1; V gene: TRBV4-3; CDR3 protein: CASSQDPGGRTTEAFF
J gene: TRBJ2-3; V gene: TRBV7-3; CDR3 protein: CASSLQNTDTQYF
J gene: TRBJ2-3; V gene: TRBV6-4; CDR3 protein: CASSDQPGGDTQYF
J gene: TRBJ2-3; V gene: TRBV6-1; CDR3 protein: CASSIASGSGTDTQYF
J gene: TRBJ1-1; V gene: TRBV4-2; CDR3 protein: CASSPRDRANTEAFF
J gene: TRBJ2-2; V gene: TRBV3-1; CDR3 protein: CASSQEITGGTGELFF
J gene: TRBJ2-7; V gene: TRBV5-1; CDR3 protein: CASSFGSGMHEQYF
J gene: TRBJ2-1; V gene: TRBV11-1; CDR3 protein: CASSISGTSNNEQFF
J gene: TRBJ2-3; V gene: TRBV10-3; CDR3 protein: CAISESSGETDTQYF
J gene: TRBJ1-1; V gene: TRBV6-2/TRBV6-3; CDR3 protein: CASSQIGVTEAFF
J gene: TRBJ2-2; V gene: TRBV6-2/TRBV6-3; CDR3 protein: CASSNGGTNTGELFF
J gene: TRBJ2-1; V gene: TRBV5-1; CDR3 protein: CASRRTGTSGNNEQFF
J gene: TRBJ2-3; V gene: TRBV20-1; CDR3 protein: CSAYSGRAADTQYF
J gene: TRBJ1-2; V gene: TRBV6-5; CDR3 protein: CASSFLRDGKNHNYGYTF
J gene: TRBJ2-2; V gene: TRBV5-1; CDR3 protein: CASWQGSNTGELFF
J gene: TRBJ2-4; V gene: TRBV6-2/TRBV6-3; CDR3 protein: CASRRGQLHTGSDIQYF
J gene: TRBJ2-7; V gene: TRBV6-2/TRBV6-3; CDR3 protein: CASSHGWGNPYEQYF
J gene: TRBJ2-3; V gene: TRBV6-5; CDR3 protein: CASSFVAGGRDTQYF